This entry describes one TCR beta chain. TCRdb recomputed calls from the RT-PCR reads with MiXCR, one row per CDR3 protein. The sample shows about 400,000 distinct CDR3 sequences, more than 15% of them seen only once. This entry belongs to a study of patients and donors after allogeneic stem cell transplantation. The germline V gene encodes CDR1 ENHRY and CDR2 SYGVKD. The length of the CDR3 is 14 residues. V gave up 4 bases and J gave up 2 bases, with 10 bases separating them. This receptor was obtained from a human donor who was either an allogeneic HSCT recipient or a stem cell or donor lymphocyte infusion donor (not recorded which). It is not recorded whose cells these are; they may come from a transplant donor. Sequencing was done on a sample of blood, either unsorted or a sorted T cell fraction (not recorded which). The chain carries TRBV10-3 and TRBJ2-3; D remains unclear. In DNA form, the CDR3 reads TGTGCCATCAGTGTCGAACCAACCACAGATACGCAGTATTTT. Translated: CAISVEPTTDTQYF.